A selection of T cell receptor beta chains follows, all from one sample in a study of T cell clonotyping in hematopoietic cell transplantation. Some clones are missing from TCRdb's copy, which holds only in-frame ones; the method was immunoSEQ multiplex PCR. The repertoire includes several thousand clones, about four fifths of them detected once, and about 5% sits in the top ten. The material was peripheral blood mononuclear cells, obtained 180 days after allogeneic stem cell transplant. All receptors derive from a female patient between 50 and 59 years old who had an allogeneic stem cell transplant from an unrelated donor, so the T cells may come from the graft donor. Some clones in this sample may be carry-over from other donors' samples. The CDR3 runs from the conserved cysteine through the conserved F or W. A D gene is named only where the DNA matches it firmly.

V gene	D gene	J gene	CDR3 protein
TRBV4-2	-	TRBJ1-5	CASSQEVGGKDQPQHF
TRBV5-4	TRBD2	TRBJ2-2	CASRNPSGTNTGELFF
TRBV27	-	TRBJ1-6	CASSPLGANSPLHF
TRBV2	-	TRBJ2-2	CASDFAGELFF
TRBV7-3	-	TRBJ2-3	CASSRGQSWGQYF
TRBV5-4	TRBD1	TRBJ1-6	CASSRSGGLSYNSPLHF
TRBV7-2	TRBD1	TRBJ2-3	CASSADRGRTDTQYF
TRBV7-6	-	TRBJ2-5	CASSLGSRQYF
TRBV5-6	-	TRBJ1-1	CASTALLDTEAFF
TRBV11-3	-	TRBJ2-3	CASSPFEGGWDTQYF
TRBV19	-	TRBJ1-1	CASSPGPPSGEAFF
TRBV29-1	-	TRBJ2-3	CSVDSTDTQYF
TRBV6-1	-	TRBJ2-7	CASSPIFRGQYF
TRBV14	-	-	CASGDGAYEQYF
TRBV28	TRBD1	TRBJ1-1	CASSSPGQGSTEAFF
TRBV27	-	TRBJ1-3	CASSRDGGGNTIYF
TRBV9	-	TRBJ2-3	CASSVATGADTQYF
TRBV30	TRBD1	TRBJ1-2	CAWSVRRGVPGYTF
TRBV6-5	-	TRBJ1-6	CASSYRNSPLHF
TRBV5-1	TRBD1	TRBJ2-7	CASSLNVQNRGQKSYEQYF
TRBV28	-	TRBJ2-7	CASRPAGSSSSYEQYF
TRBV2	TRBD2	TRBJ2-5	CASSGGLAGQETQYF
TRBV5-1	TRBD1	TRBJ2-2	CASIPLAQGANTGELFF
TRBV19	TRBD2	TRBJ2-7	CASSPPRLAGAPYEQYF
TRBV27	-	TRBJ2-7	CASSLPYF
TRBV2	-	TRBJ2-7	CASSPDRFEQYF
TRBV4-1	-	TRBJ2-1	CASSQDLVYNEQFF
TRBV19	-	TRBJ1-6	CASSGTVYNSPLHF
TRBV30	-	TRBJ2-1	CAWSWSYNEQFF
TRBV9	-	TRBJ2-3	CASSAGALQYF
TRBV19	TRBD2	TRBJ2-7	CASSMGTNSYEQYF
TRBV6-4	-	TRBJ1-2	CASSDSAGGYTF
TRBV30	TRBD1	TRBJ1-2	CAFPGTGGTYTF
TRBV5-4	-	TRBJ2-7	CASSLQAHEQYF
TRBV9	-	TRBJ2-7	CASSPNSGPSYEQYF
TRBV4-2	-	TRBJ2-6	CASSQDMLSGANVPTF
TRBV25-1	TRBD1	TRBJ2-4	CASSEPGTGNIQYF
TRBV19	-	TRBJ1-5	CASSIGTQRVQPQHF
TRBV28	-	TRBJ2-7	CATRGAVDEQYF
TRBV4-2	-	TRBJ1-2	CASAPRGAERTLGYTF
TRBV11-2	-	TRBJ2-7	CASSPGGGSRYEQYF